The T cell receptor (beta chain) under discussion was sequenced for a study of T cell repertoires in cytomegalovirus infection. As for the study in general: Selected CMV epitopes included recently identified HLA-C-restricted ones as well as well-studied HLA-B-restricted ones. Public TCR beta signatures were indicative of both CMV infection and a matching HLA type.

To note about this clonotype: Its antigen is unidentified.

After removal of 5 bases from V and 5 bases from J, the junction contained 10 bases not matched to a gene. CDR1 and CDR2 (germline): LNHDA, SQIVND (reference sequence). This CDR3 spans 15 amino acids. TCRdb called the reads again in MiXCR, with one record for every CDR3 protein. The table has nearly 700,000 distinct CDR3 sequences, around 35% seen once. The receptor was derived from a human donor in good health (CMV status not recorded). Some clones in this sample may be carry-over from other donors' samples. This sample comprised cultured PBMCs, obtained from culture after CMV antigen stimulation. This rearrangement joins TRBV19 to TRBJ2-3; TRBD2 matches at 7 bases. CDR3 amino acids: CASSSRTRVGDTQYF. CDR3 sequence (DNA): TGTGCCAGTAGTTCACGGACTAGGGTTGGAGATACGCAGTATTTT.